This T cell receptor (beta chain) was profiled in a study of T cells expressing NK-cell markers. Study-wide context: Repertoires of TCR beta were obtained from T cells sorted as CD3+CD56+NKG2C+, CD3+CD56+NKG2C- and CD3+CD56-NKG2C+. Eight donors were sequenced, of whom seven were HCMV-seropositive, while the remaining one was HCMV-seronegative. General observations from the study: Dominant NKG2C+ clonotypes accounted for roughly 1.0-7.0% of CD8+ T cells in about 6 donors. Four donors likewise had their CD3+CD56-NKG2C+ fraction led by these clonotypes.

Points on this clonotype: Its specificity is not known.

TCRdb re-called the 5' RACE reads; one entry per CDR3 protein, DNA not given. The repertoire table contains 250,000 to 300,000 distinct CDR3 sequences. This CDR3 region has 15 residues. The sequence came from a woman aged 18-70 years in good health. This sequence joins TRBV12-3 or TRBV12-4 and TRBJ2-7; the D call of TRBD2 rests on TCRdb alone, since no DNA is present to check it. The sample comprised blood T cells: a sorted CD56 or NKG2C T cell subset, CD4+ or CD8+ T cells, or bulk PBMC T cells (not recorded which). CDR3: CASSLRLAGVGEQYF.